The rows below give T cell receptor beta chains drawn from one sample of a study of blood T cell repertoires in COVID-19. Here immunoSEQ multiplex PCR was the method, and the copy in TCRdb shows in-frame clones only, minus some. The table lists under 80,000 clones, roughly 80% of them singletons. Sequenced: peripheral blood. Receptor source: a man aged 45-65 years with acute or convalescent COVID-19. Each CDR3 is given without its conserved first and last residue.

v_gene,j_gene,CDR3aa
TRBV5-1,TRBJ2-1,ASSLAGALYNEQF
TRBV4-3,TRBJ2-1,ASSENRGGYNEQF
TRBV4-1,TRBJ2-3,ASSPGGEGRADTQY
TRBV3-1/TRBV3-2,TRBJ2-1,ASSQRGSGAQF
TRBV6-2/TRBV6-3,TRBJ1-5,ASSYNSNQPQH
TRBV6-5,TRBJ2-2,ASSPRTAATGELF
TRBV19,TRBJ1-1,ASSSLGGTEAF
TRBV11-2,TRBJ1-6,ASSLEAVLLHSYNSPLH
TRBV12-3/TRBV12-4,TRBJ1-1,ASSLGRTEAF
TRBV6-5,TRBJ1-6,ASSYSRADYSPLH
TRBV7-2,TRBJ1-1,ASSTGQGRATWEAF
TRBV4-3,TRBJ2-7,ASSPGTGKGYEQY
TRBV4-3,TRBJ2-7,ASSLGQGPSYEQY
TRBV4-2,TRBJ1-5,ASSQEYRGSLGGPQH
TRBV14,TRBJ2-4,ASSQSRGGAKNIQY
TRBV5-1,TRBJ2-2,ASSLEGGRSGELF
TRBV24-1,TRBJ1-1,ATSAPTGEAF
TRBV5-5,TRBJ1-2,ASSTDLYGYT
TRBV19,TRBJ1-3,ASSRDWGNTIY
TRBV3-1/TRBV3-2,TRBJ1-2,ASSQESGRGLNSYT
TRBV10-2,TRBJ2-7,ASSEYRGPLYYEQY
TRBV6-2/TRBV6-3,TRBJ1-5,ASSSTMNGQPQH
TRBV19,TRBJ2-3,ASSKGMGRTDTQY
TRBV27,TRBJ1-2,ASSLQGKWDYGYT
TRBV5-1,TRBJ1-4,ASQFNGDNEKLF
TRBV11-2,TRBJ2-7,ASNLAGGPGEQY
TRBV12-3/TRBV12-4,TRBJ1-1,ASSLAGRTEAF
TRBV9,TRBJ2-3,ASTQGRLSVDTQY
TRBV4-1,TRBJ2-1,ASTREGGEQF
TRBV7-2,TRBJ2-7,ASSPSGTYEQY
TRBV5-1,TRBJ2-1,ASSLVRGLSNEQF
TRBV10-3,TRBJ1-6,ARGYGARINKYNSPLH
TRBV18,TRBJ1-6,ASSPPVAQGDNSPLH
TRBV3-1/TRBV3-2,TRBJ1-3,ASSQDTARNTIY
TRBV9,TRBJ2-3,ASSVTSGRSNTDTQY
TRBV4-3,TRBJ2-6,ASSQDWGRVVTGANVLT
TRBV6-2/TRBV6-3,TRBJ2-1,ASSYSRVMDNEQF
TRBV15,TRBJ2-3,ATSRDQGDTQY
TRBV6-5,TRBJ1-1,ASSYYSGLNTEAF
TRBV10-3,TRBJ1-1,AITSGTGTAEAF
TRBV28,TRBJ2-2,ASSFRSSGTGELF
TRBV28,TRBJ2-5,ASRPNDRGRPETQY
TRBV18,TRBJ2-7,ASSPIDRGPYEQY